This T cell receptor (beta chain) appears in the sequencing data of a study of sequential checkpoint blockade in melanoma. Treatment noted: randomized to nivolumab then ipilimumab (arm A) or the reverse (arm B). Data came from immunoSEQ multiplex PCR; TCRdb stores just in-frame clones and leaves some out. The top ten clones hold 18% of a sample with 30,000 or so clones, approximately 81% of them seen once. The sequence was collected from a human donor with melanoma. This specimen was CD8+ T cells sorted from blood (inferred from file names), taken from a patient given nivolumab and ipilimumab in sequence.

The chain's CDR3 is CASSPGQFYGYTF. CDR3 nucleotides: TGTGCCAGCAGTCCAGGACAGTTCTATGGCTACACCTTC. The V call is TRBV27, the J call TRBJ1-2; D might be TRBD1 (6 bases). CDR3 length: 13 amino acids. Germline lookup yields CDR1 MNHEY and CDR2 SMNVEV (reference sequence). Deletions cut 5 bases from V and 4 bases from J, with 11 bases between.